One sample yielded the 20 T cell receptor beta chains listed below, sequenced in a study of beta chain features in type 1 diabetes (dated by TCRdb to the late 2010s). The library was made by the immunoSEQ multiplex PCR assay. The High Capacity cDNA Reverse Transcription Kit was used to reverse transcribe all of the isolated RNA, meaning that expressed TCRB transcripts were what got sequenced. Imported from immuneACCESS, the table was reduced by TCRdb to in-frame sequences with V and J called. These copies leave out some clones; in studies compared against another copy, an unresolved V gene accounts for under half, and the cause of the remainder is not known. The sample yields around 400,000 clones; about 12% were counted once. The ten largest clonotypes hold less than 0.02% of the sample. Material for sequencing was naive CD4+ T cells from blood. In the paper's terms, the cell subset or site label means: true naive CD4+ T cells. The receptors were gathered from a man between 18 and 29 years old in good health.

This clone was detected a few times. The chain combines TRBV18 with TRBJ2-7, with 11 bases aligning to TRBD2. Trimming removed 3 bases from V and 2 bases from J; junction bases left unmatched: 3. CDR1 KGHSH and CDR2 LQKENI come from the germline V gene. This CDR3 contains 15 residues. This chain's CDR3 is CASSPTSGGTYEQYF. The CDR3 DNA is TGTGCCAGCTCACCTACTAGCGGGGGCACCTACGAGCAGTACTTC.

This clone came up once. This chain uses TRBV19 with TRBJ2-3; 16 bases line up with TRBD2. Germline V gene sequence: CDR1 LNHDA, CDR2 SQIVND (reference sequence). CDR3 length equals 19 residues. V lost 6 bases to trimming and J lost 5 bases; unmatched junction nucleotides: 14. CDR3 sequence: CASRTEAGTSGREVDTQYF. Written as DNA, the CDR3 is TGTGCCAGTAGGACCGAAGCCGGGACTAGCGGGAGGGAGGTAGATACGCAGTATTTT.

This clone came up a few times. This CDR3 is CASSLEAQGPYGYTF. CDR3 in DNA: TGCGCCAGCAGCTTGGAGGCACAGGGACCCTATGGCTACACCTTC. The V gene is TRBV5-1, the J gene TRBJ1-2; the D gene is possibly TRBD1 (6 bases). The CDR3 spans 15 residues. The V gene lost 0 bases and the J gene lost 4 bases, with 13 bases spanning the gap. Per the germline V gene, CDR1 is SGHRS and CDR2 is YFSETQ.

This clone was counted only a few times. J is TRBJ2-7 and V is TRBV7-9; D is uncertain. The CDR3 has 12 residues. CDR1 is SEHNR, CDR2 FQNEAQ, per germline (reference sequence). With 5 bases removed from V and 6 bases from J, the gap between germline ends came to 11 bases. This chain's CDR3 is CASSAGSVEQYF. CDR3 DNA: TGTGCCAGCAGCGCCGGTTCCGTCGAGCAGTACTTC.

In this sample, this clone turned up a few times. The V gene is TRBV28, the J gene TRBJ2-2; maybe TRBD2 (6 bases). Per the germline V gene, CDR1 is MDHEN and CDR2 is SYDVKM. CDR3 length equals 15 residues. The germline V and J ends were trimmed by 6 bases and 3 bases, with 14 bases remaining between them. This CDR3 is CASSGTWGDTGELFF. CDR3 DNA: TGTGCCAGCAGCGGAACGTGGGGGGACACCGGGGAGCTGTTTTTT.

This chain joins TRBV18 and TRBJ1-5; possibly TRBD1 for D (6 bases). Trimming removed 3 bases from V and 5 bases from J, with 14 bases in between. Looked up from germline, CDR1 is KGHSH and CDR2 is LQKENI. This CDR3 spans 15 amino acids. In nucleotides, the CDR3 is TGTGCCAGCTCACCTTATCAGGGGCCCGATCAGCCCCAGCATTTT. Translated: CASSPYQGPDQPQHF.

This clone was observed a handful of times. The chain has TRBV28 and TRBJ2-2, with TRBD2 as a possible D gene (6 bases). With 5 bases removed from V and 13 bases from J, the gap between germline ends came to 17 bases. Germline CDR1 is MDHEN and CDR2 is SYDVKM. CDR3 length: 13 residues. The CDR3 region has the DNA TGTGCCAGCAGTCCTCCCGGGGAGGTTAGGCTGTTTTTT. The encoded protein is CASSPPGEVRLFF.

Here the CDR3 DNA reads TGTGCCAGCAGCCAACCCCCCGGAGGGACCCTCCACTTT. Residues: CASSQPPGGTLHF. The V call is TRBV4-2, the J call TRBJ1-6; no firm D call. The CDR3 runs 13 residues. Trimming pared 2 bases from V and 14 bases from J, leaving 13 bases between. Germline V gives CDR1 LGHNA, CDR2 YNFKEQ.

The V gene is TRBV30, the J gene TRBJ1-1; the D gene is possibly TRBD1 (6 bases). Germline V CDR1 and CDR2: GTSNPN, SVGIG (reference sequence). CDR3 length equals 13 residues. V gave up 1 base and J gave up 11 bases, with 17 bases separating them. Written as DNA, the CDR3 is TGTGCCTGGAGTGCGACAGGCGCGGGTGGGGCTTTCTTT. It translates to CAWSATGAGGAFF.

V gene TRBV6-5 combines with J gene TRBJ2-1; TRBD2 agrees at 12 bases. CDR1 MNHEY and CDR2 SVGAGI come from the germline V gene. The length of the CDR3 is 15 residues. V was clipped by 3 bases and J by 9 bases; unmatched bases: 6. DNA of the CDR3: TGTGCCAGCAGTTATCTCCTAGCGGGGGGGCGTGAGCAGTTCTTC. Its protein product is CASSYLLAGGREQFF.

This chain connects TRBV28 to TRBJ2-7; a weak D match, TRBD2 (6 bases). This CDR3 contains 13 residues. With 2 bases removed from V and 3 bases from J, the gap between germline ends came to 8 bases. Germline V gives CDR1 MDHEN, CDR2 SYDVKM. Here the CDR3 reads CASSLRGFYEQYF. The CDR3 DNA reads TGTGCCAGCAGTTTACGGGGGTTCTACGAGCAGTACTTC.

The J gene is TRBJ1-5, the V gene TRBV4-2; 9 bases are shared with TRBD1. The CDR3 is made up of 15 amino acids. Germline V gives CDR1 LGHNA, CDR2 YNFKEQ. With V trimmed by 1 base and J by 4 bases, 2 bases remained unmatched. CDR3 region: CASSQGTGENQPQHF. In nucleotides, the CDR3 is TGTGCCAGCAGCCAAGGGACAGGGGAAAATCAGCCCCAGCATTTT.

The V and J genes are TRBV15 and TRBJ2-5; TRBD2 matches at 7 bases. Trimming took 2 bases from V and 5 from J; bases not matched to a gene: 11. CDR1 is LNHNV, CDR2 YYDKDF, per germline (reference sequence). This CDR3 has 16 amino acids. The chain's CDR3 is CATSRRKTSKQETQYF. CDR3 coding DNA: TGTGCCACCAGCAGAAGGAAGACTAGCAAGCAGGAGACCCAGTACTTC.

This clone appeared a single time. The V call is TRBV5-8, the J call TRBJ1-1, with TRBD1 matching over 7 bases. This CDR3 contains 15 residues. V shed 4 bases and J 5 bases; nucleotides not matched to a gene: 11. CDR1 and CDR2 (germline): SGHTS, YDEGEE. CDR3 sequence reads: CASSLGRTGPTEAFF. As DNA, the CDR3 is TGTGCCAGCAGCCTAGGCAGGACAGGACCAACTGAAGCTTTCTTT.

This chain connects TRBV18 to TRBJ1-1; 10 bases align to TRBD1. The V segment lost 6 bases and the J segment 11 bases; nucleotides outside the gene matches: 9. Germline CDR1 and CDR2: KGHSH and LQKENI. The CDR3 covers 13 residues. CDR3 coding DNA: TGTGCCAGCTCCCCGGACAGGGGGTTTTGGGCTTTCTTT. This gives the protein CASSPDRGFWAFF.

About this clone: This CDR3 is also generated by other DNA sequences in the sample. The chain carries TRBV19 and TRBJ2-7; D is possibly TRBD2 (6 bases). In germline, CDR1 is LNHDA, CDR2 SQIVND (reference sequence). V lost 3 bases, J lost 0 bases, and 9 bases lay in between. This CDR3 region has 14 residues. The CDR3 reads CASSIAGSSYEQYF. In DNA form, the CDR3 reads TGTGCCAGTAGTATCGCGGGAAGCTCCTACGAGCAGTACTTC.

This clone was found a few times. The gene calls are TRBV28 and TRBJ2-7; 12 positions match TRBD2. Germline V CDR1 and CDR2: MDHEN, SYDVKM. The length of the CDR3 is 19 residues. J lost 4 bases, V lost 6 bases, and 19 bases had no gene match. The DNA of the CDR3 is TGTGCCAGCAGAGGACCGGCACTAGCGGGAGGACCCGCAGCGTACGAGCAGTACTTC. As protein: CASRGPALAGGPAAYEQYF.

The gene calls are TRBV4-3 and TRBJ2-1, with D perhaps matching TRBD2 (6 bases). Germline V gene data show CDR1 as LGHNA and CDR2 as YSLEER. The CDR3 sequence is 19 residues long. V was cut by 0 bases and J by 2 bases, with 20 bases left in between. The CDR3, as DNA: TGCGCCAGCAGCCAAGATGGGCTAGCGCGAGCTTTTCCCTACAATGAGCAGTTCTTC. This encodes CASSQDGLARAFPYNEQFF.

The table lists this clone with a few counts. The rearrangement uses TRBV27 and TRBJ2-7, with 7 positions matching TRBD2. The CDR3 length is 14 residues. Trimming cost V 7 bases and J 3 bases; bases outside gene matches: 9. CDR1 is MNHEY and CDR2 is SMNVEV in the germline V gene (reference sequence). CDR3 amino acids: CASTGTNGSYEQYF. The CDR3 DNA is TGTGCCAGCACAGGGACTAACGGGAGCTACGAGCAGTACTTC.

The chain couples TRBV18 to TRBJ2-7, with 10 nucleotides matching TRBD1. V was pared by 0 bases and J by 5 bases, with 4 bases of the junction left unmatched. CDR1 is KGHSH and CDR2 is LQKENI in the germline V gene. CDR3 size: 15 residues. The CDR3 is CASSPPTGGYDEQYF. DNA of the CDR3: TGTGCCAGCTCACCACCGACAGGGGGCTACGACGAGCAGTACTTC.